This T cell receptor beta chain was observed in a study of pediatric ulcerative colitis. Assay: immunoSEQ multiplex PCR; the TCRdb copy retains only in-frame clones and omits some. The sample yields around 13,000 clones, over 60% seen once. The germline CDR1 and CDR2 sequences are SGHVS and FNYEAQ. The CDR3 runs 15 residues. The V gene lost 2 bases and the J gene lost 0 bases, with 5 bases spanning the gap. As to this clone: Antigen unknown.

One to two pinch biopsies were taken from the rectum during colonoscopy. Broader study findings: A couple of patients had blood samples with substantially reduced template counts.

The TCR comes from a boy aged 5 to 17 who was a control in a study of pediatric ulcerative colitis. The chain joins TRBV7-6 to TRBJ2-6, with D unclear. The material sequenced was gut tissue. CDR3 in amino acids: CASSLSLSGANVLTF. CDR3 bases: TGTGCCAGCAGCTTAAGCCTCTCTGGGGCCAACGTCCTGACTTTC. Supplemented by reference TRBV7-6 and TRBJ2-6, the full variable domain reads GAGVSQSPRYKVTKRGQDVALRCDPISGHVSLYWYRQALGQGPEFLTYFNYEAQQDKSGLPNDRFSAERPEGSISTLTIQRTEQRDSAMYRCASSLSLSGANVLTFGAGSRLTVL.